The 5 T cell receptor beta chains given below trace back to one sample, sequenced in a study of cytomegalovirus exposure and HLA in healthy donors. The PCR was carried out with 60 Vbeta primers and 13 Jbeta primers. The table came from immunoSEQ multiplex PCR; TCRdb's copy has only in-frame clones and leaves some out. The sample has about 140,000 clones, around three fifths seen once. The specimen sequenced was PBMCs. Receptors were obtained from a male donor in good health and CMV-seronegative.

CDR3 sequence reads: CASSQLGGIDTQYF. In DNA, the CDR3 is TGCGCCAGCAGCCAATTGGGCGGGATAGATACGCAGTATTTT. The chain combines TRBV4-3 with TRBJ2-3, with D possibly matching TRBD2 (6 bases). V gave up 2 bases and J gave up 5 bases, with 11 bases separating them. This CDR3 spans 14 amino acids. CDR1 and CDR2 (germline): LGHNA, YSLEER.

The chain recombines TRBV7-6 with TRBJ2-7; 7 bases line up with TRBD1. From germline, CDR1 is SGHVS and CDR2 FNYEAQ. This CDR3 comprises 15 residues. Germline trimming cut 5 bases from V and 0 bases from J; bases unmatched to any gene: 7. CDR3 in DNA: TGTGCCAGCAGCCCAGACAGGGCACCCTCCTACGAGCAGTACTTC. As protein: CASSPDRAPSYEQYF.

This chain links TRBV7-3 with TRBJ1-6; D remains unclear. CDR1 and CDR2 (germline): SGHTA, FQGTGA. This CDR3 has 13 residues. V lost 1 base, J lost 9 bases, and 7 bases lay in between. CDR3 amino acids: CASSLSGSSPLHF. CDR3 nucleotides: TGTGCCAGCAGCTTAAGTGGCTCTTCACCCCTCCACTTT.

This clone was seen more than once but under ten times. V usage is TRBV28 and J usage is TRBJ1-1; TRBD1 might be the D (5 bases). Trimming shortened V by 6 bases and J by 0 bases, and 8 bases separated the two germline ends. CDR3 size: 13 residues. Germline CDR1 and CDR2: MDHEN and SYDVKM. CDR3 protein: CASRWGVNTEAFF. The DNA of the CDR3 is TGTGCCAGCAGGTGGGGGGTGAACACTGAAGCTTTCTTT.

The chain employs TRBV4-1 and TRBJ2-1; 8 bases agree with TRBD1. J gave up 6 bases and V 3 bases, and 7 bases lay outside the gene matches. Germline V gene lookup returns CDR1 MGHRA and CDR2 YSYEKL. The CDR3 consists of 15 residues. The CDR3 coding sequence is TGCGCCAGCAGCCATCTGGACAGGGAGGTCAATGAGCAGTTCTTC. Protein product: CASSHLDREVNEQFF.